Shown below are 3 T cell receptor beta chains from a single sample sequenced in a study of tumour-infiltrating T cells in Burkitt lymphoma. Clones were read by immunoSEQ multiplex PCR, and TCRdb kept only the in-frame ones, dropping some. The sample holds almost 5,000 clones, under 13% seen once. The sequencing input was tumor tissue. The receptors stem from a human donor with diffuse large B-cell lymphoma.

Notes on this clone: Distinct nucleotide sequences in the sample also encode this CDR3. This chain joins TRBV28 and TRBJ1-6; weak D call: TRBD1 (5 bases). Per the germline V gene, CDR1 is MDHEN and CDR2 is SYDVKM. CDR3 length equals 14 residues. V was shortened by 7 bases and J by 6 bases, with 13 bases between the two germline ends. The CDR3 here is CASKFWGGNSPLHF. CDR3 nucleotides: TGTGCCAGCAAGTTTTGGGGGGGTAATTCACCCCTCCACTTT. The full variable domain, its missing parts supplied by reference TRBV28 and TRBJ1-6, is DVKVTQSSRYLVKRTGEKVFLECVQDMDHENMFWYRQDPGLGLRLIYFSYDVKMKEKGDIPEGYSVSREKKERFSLILESASTNQTSMYLCASKFWGGNSPLHFGNGTRLTVT.

The chain joins TRBV6-6 to TRBJ1-2; 7 bases agree with TRBD1. The CDR3 length is 14 residues. The V segment lost 2 bases and the J segment 5 bases; nucleotides outside the gene matches: 5. In germline, CDR1 is MNHNY, CDR2 SVGAGI (reference sequence). The CDR3 sequence: CASSYEGGEYGYTF. As DNA, the CDR3 is TGTGCCAGCAGTTACGAAGGGGGCGAATATGGCTACACCTTC.

The V call is TRBV29-1, the J call TRBJ2-2, with 10 positions matching TRBD2. This CDR3 has 17 residues. Germline-derived CDR1 and CDR2 are SQVTM and ANQGSEA. Trimming at V came to 3 bases and at J to 2 bases, leaving 9 bases not matched to a gene. The CDR3 loop reads CSVDRSSGGTNTGELFF. The CDR3 nucleotides read TGCAGCGTTGATAGGAGTAGCGGGGGGACTAACACCGGGGAGCTGTTTTTT.